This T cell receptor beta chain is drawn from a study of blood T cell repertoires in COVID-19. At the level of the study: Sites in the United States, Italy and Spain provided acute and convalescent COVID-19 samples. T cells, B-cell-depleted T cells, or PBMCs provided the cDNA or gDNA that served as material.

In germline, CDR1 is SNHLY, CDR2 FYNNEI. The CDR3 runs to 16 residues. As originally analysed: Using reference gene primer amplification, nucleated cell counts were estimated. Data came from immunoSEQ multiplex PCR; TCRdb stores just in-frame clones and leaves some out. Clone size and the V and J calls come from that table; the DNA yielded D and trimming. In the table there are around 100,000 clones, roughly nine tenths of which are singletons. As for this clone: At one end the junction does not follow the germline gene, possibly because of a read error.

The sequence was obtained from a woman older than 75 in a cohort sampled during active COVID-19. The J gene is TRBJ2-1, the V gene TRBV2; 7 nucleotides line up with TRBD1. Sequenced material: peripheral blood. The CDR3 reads CASREGQVFGYNEQFF. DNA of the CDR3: TGTGCCAGCAGGGAAGGACAGGTATTTGGCTACAATGAGCAGTTCTTC.